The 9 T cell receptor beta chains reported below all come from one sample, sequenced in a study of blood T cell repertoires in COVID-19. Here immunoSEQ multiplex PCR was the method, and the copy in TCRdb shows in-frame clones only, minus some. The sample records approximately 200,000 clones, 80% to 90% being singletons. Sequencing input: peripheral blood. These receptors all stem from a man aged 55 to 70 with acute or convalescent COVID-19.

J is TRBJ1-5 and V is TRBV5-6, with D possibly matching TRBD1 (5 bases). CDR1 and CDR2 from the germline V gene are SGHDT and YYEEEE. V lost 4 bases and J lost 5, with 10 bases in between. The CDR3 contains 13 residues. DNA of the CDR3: TGTGCCAGCAGCCCCCAGGGCTATCAGCCCCAGCATTTT. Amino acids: CASSPQGYQPQHF.

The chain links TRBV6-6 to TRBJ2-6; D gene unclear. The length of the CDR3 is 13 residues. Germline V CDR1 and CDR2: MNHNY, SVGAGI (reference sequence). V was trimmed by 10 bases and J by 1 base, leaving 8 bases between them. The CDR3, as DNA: TGTGCCATCTCGCAGTCTGGGGCCAACGTCCTGACTTTC. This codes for CAISQSGANVLTF.

The CDR3 is CASSYSRDGYGYTF. The DNA of the CDR3 is TGTGCCAGCAGTTACTCGCGGGACGGCTATGGCTACACCTTC. The chain combines TRBV6-5 with TRBJ1-2, with TRBD1 as a possible D gene (5 bases). V was cut by 0 bases and J by 4 bases, with 9 bases left in between. There are 14 residues in the CDR3. The germline CDR1 and CDR2 sequences are MNHEY and SVGAGI.

CDR3 bases: TGTGCCAGCAGCCAAGGACTCTCCTACGAGCAGTACTTC. Translated, it gives CASSQGLSYEQYF. The genes are TRBV3-1 (or the pseudogene TRBV3-2) and TRBJ2-7; no reliable D call. Trimming stripped 1 base from V and 0 bases from J, with 4 bases between. The CDR3 extends over 13 amino acids. The germline gives CDR1 LGHDT, CDR2 YNNKEL (reference sequence).

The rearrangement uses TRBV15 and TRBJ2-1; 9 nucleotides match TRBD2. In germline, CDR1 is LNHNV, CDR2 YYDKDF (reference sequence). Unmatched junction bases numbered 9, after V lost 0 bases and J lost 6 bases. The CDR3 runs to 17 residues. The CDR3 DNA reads TGTGCCACCAGCAGAGATTTGGCCAGCGGGAGGATCAATGAGCAGTTCTTC. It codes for CATSRDLASGRINEQFF.

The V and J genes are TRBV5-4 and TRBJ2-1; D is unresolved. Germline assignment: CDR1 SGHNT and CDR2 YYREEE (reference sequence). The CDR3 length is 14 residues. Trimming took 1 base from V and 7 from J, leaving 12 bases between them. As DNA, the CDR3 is TGTGCCAGCAGCTTGCCAAGATACGGGAATGAGCAGTTCTTC. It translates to CASSLPRYGNEQFF.

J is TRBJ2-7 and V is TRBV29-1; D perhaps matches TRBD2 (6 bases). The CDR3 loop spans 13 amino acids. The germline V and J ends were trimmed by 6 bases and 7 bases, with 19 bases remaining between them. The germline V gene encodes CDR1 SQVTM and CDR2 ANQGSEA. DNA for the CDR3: TGCAGCGTCCTAGAACAACCCGGAGGGGAGCAGTACTTC. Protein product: CSVLEQPGGEQYF.

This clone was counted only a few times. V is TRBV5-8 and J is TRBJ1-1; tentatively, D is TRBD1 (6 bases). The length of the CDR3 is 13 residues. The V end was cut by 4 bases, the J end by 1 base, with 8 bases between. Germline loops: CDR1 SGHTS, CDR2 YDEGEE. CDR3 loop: CASSGTSNTEAFF. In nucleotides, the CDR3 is TGTGCCAGCAGCGGGACATCGAACACTGAAGCTTTCTTT.

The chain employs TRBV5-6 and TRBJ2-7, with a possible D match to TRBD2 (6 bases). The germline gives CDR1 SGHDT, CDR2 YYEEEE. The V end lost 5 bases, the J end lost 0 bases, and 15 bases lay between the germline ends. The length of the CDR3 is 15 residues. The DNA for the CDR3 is TGTGCCAGCAGGCGTGCCGGGACTCCCTCCTACGAGCAGTACTTC. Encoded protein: CASRRAGTPSYEQYF.